The 15 T cell receptor beta chains below were found in one sample sequenced in a study of beta chain features in type 1 diabetes. The investigators reverse transcribed all of the isolated RNA, so they sequenced expressed TCRB transcripts. Here immunoSEQ multiplex PCR was the method, and the copy in TCRdb shows in-frame clones only, minus some. The data show approximately 84,000 clones, approximately 32% seen once. Sequenced sample: stem cell memory CD4+ T cells from blood. The receptors were sampled from a young woman in good health.

This clone occurred a few times. The chain employs TRBV7-8 and TRBJ2-2, with TRBD1 identical over 7 bases. The germline V gene encodes CDR1 SGHVS and CDR2 FQNEAQ. This CDR3 spans 16 amino acids. The J segment lost 11 bases and the V segment lost 3 bases, leaving 15 bases of the junction unmatched. The DNA of the CDR3 is TGTGCCAGCAGCTTTCCGGGACAGAGGTTCTTTCACGAGCTGTTTTTT. It translates to CASSFPGQRFFHELFF.

This chain links TRBV18 with TRBJ2-1, with a weak D call TRBD2 (6 bases). The CDR3 length is 15 residues. The V gene's germline CDR1 is KGHSH and CDR2 LQKENI. Trimming left V 5 bases short and J 5 bases short, with 16 bases between. Written as DNA, the CDR3 is TGTGCCAGCTCAGGGGGACTGGCACGACACAATGAGCAGTTCTTC. Protein: CASSGGLARHNEQFF.

This chain connects TRBV6-5 to TRBJ2-1, with a tentative D call TRBD2 (5 bases). Trimming stripped 2 bases from V and 9 bases from J, with 11 bases between. The CDR3 totals 13 residues. Germline loops: CDR1 MNHEY, CDR2 SVGAGI. CDR3 nucleotides: TGTGCCAGCAGTTACGGTGGGAGCGGTGAGCAGTTCTTC. The encoded protein is CASSYGGSGEQFF.

As concerns this clone: One end of the junction does not line up with germline, which may come from a read error. The chain joins TRBV7-7 to TRBJ2-2; 16 positions match TRBD2. CDR3 length: 21 residues. Germline loops: CDR1 SSHAT, CDR2 FNYEAQ (reference sequence). DNA for the CDR3: TGTGCTAGCAGCCCCACGCCCCCGGGACTAGCGGGGGGGCCGGACACCGGGGAGCTGTTTTTT. It translates to CASSPTPPGLAGGPDTGELFF.

This chain joins TRBV18 and TRBJ2-1, with D possibly TRBD1 on 5 matching bases. Looked up from germline, CDR1 is KGHSH and CDR2 is LQKENI. Trimming left V 6 bases short and J 4 bases short, with 19 bases between. This CDR3 comprises 16 residues. Here the CDR3 DNA reads TGTGCCAGCTCGCCCCAGGGCGGTGCGACTTACAATGAGCAGTTCTTC. Translating gives CASSPQGGATYNEQFF.

In this sample, this clone turned up a few times. This chain connects TRBV18 to TRBJ2-7; 8 bases match TRBD1. Trimming took 4 bases from V and 3 from J; bases not matched to a gene: 5. CDR1 and CDR2 (germline): KGHSH, LQKENI. The CDR3 runs 14 residues. The CDR3 DNA follows: TGTGCCAGCTCACGACAGGGGACCCGCTACGAGCAGTACTTC. This encodes CASSRQGTRYEQYF.

The chain carries TRBV28 and TRBJ1-1, with a weak D call TRBD1 (5 bases). From germline, CDR1 is MDHEN and CDR2 SYDVKM. V lost 11 bases and J lost 1, with 20 bases in between. The CDR3 consists of 15 residues. CDR3 loop: CAGCRGGPSNTEAFF. The CDR3 DNA reads TGTGCCGGTTGTAGGGGCGGACCATCGAACACTGAAGCTTTCTTT.

This chain uses TRBV6-6 with TRBJ2-3; perhaps TRBD2 as D (5 bases). The CDR3 is 12 amino acids. Germline values: CDR1 MNHNY, CDR2 SVGAGI (reference sequence). The ends were cut back, 2 bases at V and 6 bases at J, with 6 bases in the middle. The CDR3 here is CASSYRRDTQYF. In DNA, the CDR3 is TGTGCCAGCAGTTACAGGAGGGATACGCAGTATTTT.

The chain carries TRBV7-2 and TRBJ2-3; the match to TRBD2 covers 13 bases. The CDR3 sequence is 16 residues long. Trimming at V came to 4 bases and at J to 2 bases, leaving 3 bases not matched to a gene. Germline V gene data show CDR1 as SGHTA and CDR2 as FQGNSA. The CDR3 coding sequence is TGTGCCAGCAGCTCGGGACTAGCGGGGCTCACAGATACGCAGTATTTT. Amino acid sequence: CASSSGLAGLTDTQYF. Full variable domain (outside the CDR3, taken from reference TRBV7-2 and TRBJ2-3): GAGVSQSPSNKVTEKGKDVELRCDPISGHTALYWYRQSLGQGLEFLIYFQGNSAPDKSGLPSDRFSAERTGGSVSTLTIQRTQQEDSAVYLCASSSGLAGLTDTQYFGPGTRLTVL.

The chain uses TRBV18 and TRBJ1-1, with D maybe TRBD1 (5 bases). The CDR3 contains 14 residues. The germline V and J ends were trimmed by 0 bases and 7 bases, with 12 bases remaining between them. From germline, CDR1 is KGHSH and CDR2 LQKENI. This CDR3 reads CASSPPPRVDEAFF. CDR3 nucleotides: TGTGCCAGCTCACCACCCCCCAGGGTTGATGAAGCTTTCTTT.

This chain uses TRBV7-2 with TRBJ2-7; a weak D match, TRBD1 (5 bases). The CDR3 has 15 residues. The V end was cut by 1 base, the J end by 4 bases, with 14 bases between. Per germline, CDR1 SGHTA and CDR2 FQGNSA. CDR3 amino acids: CASSLGRDSFYEQYF. DNA for the CDR3: TGTGCCAGCAGCTTAGGACGAGACAGTTTTTACGAGCAGTACTTC. The full variable domain, completed using reference TRBV7-2 and TRBJ2-7, is GAGVSQSPSNKVTEKGKDVELRCDPISGHTALYWYRQSLGQGLEFLIYFQGNSAPDKSGLPSDRFSAERTGGSVSTLTIQRTQQEDSAVYLCASSLGRDSFYEQYFGPGTRLTVT.

This sequence joins TRBV18 and TRBJ1-1; D is unresolved. Germline-derived CDR1 and CDR2 are KGHSH and LQKENI. The CDR3 extends over 14 amino acids. V dropped 6 bases and J dropped 1 base, with 12 bases sitting between them. CDR3 nucleotide sequence: TGTGCCAGCTCTCCCGATGGAGCGAACACTGAAGCTTTCTTT. It translates to CASSPDGANTEAFF. Complete variable domain (other parts from reference TRBV18 and TRBJ1-1): NAGVMQNPRHLVRRRGQEARLRCSPMKGHSHVYWYRQLPEEGLKFMVYLQKENIIDESGMPKERFSAEFPKEGPSILRIQQVVRGDSAAYFCASSPDGANTEAFFGQGTRLTVV.

This clone showed up just a few times. This chain uses TRBV4-1 with TRBJ1-6; D is possibly TRBD1 (6 bases). CDR3 length equals 17 residues. Germline-derived CDR1 and CDR2 are MGHRA and YSYEKL. Trimming took 2 bases from V and 5 from J, leaving 16 bases between them. Here the CDR3 DNA reads TGCGCCAGCAGCCAAAACCCTGACAGGACCGATAATTCACCCCTCCACTTT. Encoded protein: CASSQNPDRTDNSPLHF.

This clone occurred a few times. This rearrangement joins TRBV7-9 to TRBJ2-7; 10 nucleotides agree with TRBD2. The J segment lost 2 bases and the V segment lost 4 bases, leaving 5 bases of the junction unmatched. This CDR3 is built from 15 residues. Germline V gene sequence: CDR1 SEHNR, CDR2 FQNEAQ (reference sequence). For the CDR3, the DNA is TGTGCCAGCAGCTCCTTAGCGGGGGGTGCCTACGAGCAGTACTTC. It is translated as CASSSLAGGAYEQYF.

This clone was picked up a small number of times. The chain combines TRBV4-1 with TRBJ1-1, with no clear D. CDR1 and CDR2 from the germline V gene are MGHRA and YSYEKL. V was cut by 5 bases and J by 0 bases, with 4 bases left in between. This CDR3 spans 12 amino acids. The CDR3 DNA follows: TGCGCCAGCAGCGAGGTGAACACTGAAGCTTTCTTT. Translated: CASSEVNTEAFF.